This passage covers 17 T cell receptor beta chains from one sample sequenced in a study of radiation and T cells in renal cell carcinoma. Time point denoted: blood 2 weeks post-SBRT. Treatment specified: 15 Gy SBRT to primary tumor, nephrectomy 4 weeks later. TCRdb keeps only in-frame clones here, not all; method: immunoSEQ multiplex PCR. The sample yields 160,000 or so clones, about nine tenths seen once. The sample here was blood, taken from a patient whose treatment included radiotherapy and nephrectomy. These receptors all come from a woman between 45 and 65 years old with renal cell carcinoma.

The chain has TRBV13 and TRBJ2-7; tentative D call: TRBD2 (6 bases). Deletions cut 2 bases from V and 4 bases from J, with 15 bases between. CDR1 is PRHDT and CDR2 is FYEKMQ in the germline V gene (reference sequence). The CDR3 extends over 15 amino acids. In DNA, the CDR3 is TGTGCCAGCAGCTTATTGGGGGAGGATCAGTACGAGCAGTACTTC. The encoded protein is CASSLLGEDQYEQYF.

This clone was seen repeatedly, ten times or more. V is TRBV7-9 and J is TRBJ1-2, with 7 bases that match TRBD1. CDR1 is SEHNR and CDR2 is FQNEAQ in the germline V gene (reference sequence). The CDR3 sequence is 14 residues long. V was clipped by 6 bases and J by 7 bases; unmatched bases: 11. The CDR3 nucleotides are TGTGCCAGCAGAGATCAAGGACAGGCAGGTGGCTACACCTTC. It codes for CASRDQGQAGGYTF.

The rearrangement joins TRBV19 to TRBJ2-5; D gene uncertain. CDR3 length: 15 amino acids. CDR1 is LNHDA and CDR2 is SQIVND in the germline V gene (reference sequence). With 3 bases removed from V and 5 bases from J, the gap between germline ends came to 16 bases. The CDR3 spells CASSIGSKRRETQYF. DNA of the CDR3: TGTGCCAGTAGTATTGGTTCCAAGCGTAGGGAGACCCAGTACTTC. Based on the CDR3 plus reference TRBV19 and TRBJ2-5, the full variable domain is DGGITQSPKYLFRKEGQNVTLSCEQNLNHDAMYWYRQDPGQGLRLIYYSQIVNDFQKGDIAEGYSVSREKKESFPLTVTSAQKNPTAFYLCASSIGSKRRETQYFGPGTRLLVL.

This chain connects TRBV7-6 to TRBJ2-7; a weak D match, TRBD2 (5 bases). The CDR3 is 12 amino acids. Germline values: CDR1 SGHVS, CDR2 FNYEAQ. V lost 4 bases to trimming and J lost 4 bases, with 8 bases between them. The CDR3 nucleotides read TGTGCCAGCAGCTACACGGGGTACGAGCAGTACTTC. It yields the protein CASSYTGYEQYF.

Only one count was recorded for this clone. CDR3 loop: CASGGADEKLFF. CDR3 coding DNA: TGTGCCAGCGGGGGGGCTGATGAAAAACTGTTTTTT. This chain links TRBV5-6 with TRBJ1-4; weak D call: TRBD1 (6 bases). CDR3 length: 12 residues. V lost 7 bases and J lost 6, with 10 bases in between. From germline, CDR1 is SGHDT and CDR2 YYEEEE.

This rearrangement joins TRBV29-1 to TRBJ2-1, with a tentative D call TRBD1 (6 bases). The CDR3 sequence is 14 residues long. Per the germline V gene, CDR1 is SQVTM and CDR2 is ANQGSEA. The V gene lost 7 bases and the J gene lost 3 bases, with 16 bases spanning the gap. The CDR3 reads CSATGDTIYNEQFF. The DNA of the CDR3 is TGCAGCGCAACTGGGGACACCATCTACAATGAGCAGTTCTTC.

The chain joins TRBV5-1 to TRBJ2-5; a possible D gene is TRBD1 (5 bases). Per germline, CDR1 SGHRS and CDR2 YFSETQ. The CDR3 runs to 13 residues. Between the trimmed V and J ends, which lost 2 bases and 5 bases, there was a span of 10 bases. Here the CDR3 reads CASSLNRPETQYF. Written as DNA, the CDR3 is TGCGCCAGCAGCTTAAACAGGCCGGAGACCCAGTACTTC. Together with reference TRBV5-1 and TRBJ2-5, the CDR3 gives the full variable domain: KAGVTQTPRYLIKTRGQQVTLSCSPISGHRSVSWYQQTPGQGLQFLFEYFSETQRNKGNFPGRFSGRQFSNSRSEMNVSTLELGDSALYLCASSLNRPETQYFGPGTRLLVL.

The rearrangement links TRBV5-1 to TRBJ2-5, with a possible D match to TRBD2 (7 bases). Germline V gene data show CDR1 as SGHRS and CDR2 as YFSETQ. The CDR3 length is 17 residues. V lost 0 bases and J lost 1, with 16 bases in between. CDR3 coding DNA: TGCGCCAGCAGCTTGGCGGGGGGCCCCTCAATCCAAGAGACCCAGTACTTC. As protein: CASSLAGGPSIQETQYF.

In its sample, this clone was seen once. CDR3 sequence reads: CASSEGGQYGYTF. For the CDR3, the DNA is TGTGCCAGCAGTGAAGGAGGACAGTATGGCTACACCTTC. J is TRBJ1-2 and V is TRBV6-1; possibly TRBD1 for D (6 bases). V lost 1 base to trimming and J lost 5 bases, with 8 bases between them. Germline V lookup: CDR1 MNHNS, CDR2 SASEGT. The CDR3 has 13 residues.

As concerns this clone: The same CDR3 is also encoded by other DNA sequences in this sample. This rearrangement joins TRBV4-2 to TRBJ2-7, with D perhaps being TRBD1 or TRBD2 (6 bases each). The CDR3 loop spans 14 amino acids. V lost 1 base and J lost 2, with 9 bases in between. In germline, CDR1 is LGHNA, CDR2 YNFKEQ. CDR3 amino acids: CASSQVRGPYEQYF. The CDR3 region has the DNA TGTGCCAGCAGCCAAGTCCGGGGGCCCTACGAGCAGTACTTC.

The chain links TRBV19 to TRBJ2-2, with D maybe TRBD1 (6 bases). CDR3 size: 14 residues. The V gene lost 4 bases and the J gene lost 7 bases, with 13 bases spanning the gap. The germline V gene has CDR1 LNHDA and CDR2 SQIVND (reference sequence). CDR3 nucleotide sequence: TGTGCCAGTAGTACCACAGGGCCAAGCGGGGAGCTGTTTTTT. As protein: CASSTTGPSGELFF.

This rearrangement joins TRBV7-2 to TRBJ1-6; 7 nucleotides line up with TRBD1. V was pared by 7 bases and J by 7 bases, with 10 bases of the junction left unmatched. The CDR3 totals 15 residues. Per the germline V gene, CDR1 is SGHTA and CDR2 is FQGNSA. CDR3: CASTLRTGLNSPLHF. For the CDR3, the DNA is TGTGCCAGCACCCTTCGGACAGGCCTCAATTCACCCCTCCACTTT. Complete variable domain (other parts from reference TRBV7-2 and TRBJ1-6): GAGVSQSPSNKVTEKGKDVELRCDPISGHTALYWYRQSLGQGLEFLIYFQGNSAPDKSGLPSDRFSAERTGGSVSTLTIQRTQQEDSAVYLCASTLRTGLNSPLHFGNGTRLTVT.

The chain links TRBV18 to TRBJ1-6; 7 bases are shared with TRBD1. CDR1 is KGHSH and CDR2 is LQKENI in the germline V gene. V was pared by 4 bases and J by 5 bases, with 8 bases of the junction left unmatched. The CDR3 contains 16 residues. CDR3 DNA: TGTGCCAGCTCACTATCGTGGGACAGTAATAATTCACCCCTCCACTTT. This gives the protein CASSLSWDSNNSPLHF.

The chain is built from TRBV5-1 and TRBJ2-2; no firm D call. CDR3 size: 15 residues. The V and J ends lost 4 bases and 3 bases respectively, with 13 bases between them. From germline, CDR1 is SGHRS and CDR2 YFSETQ. As DNA, the CDR3 is TGCGCCAGCAGCCGTGGGCCTCGGTACACCGGGGAGCTGTTTTTT. Translated, it gives CASSRGPRYTGELFF.

The chain recombines TRBV29-1 with TRBJ2-7, with TRBD1 identical over 10 bases. Germline trimming cut 1 base from V and 4 bases from J; bases unmatched to any gene: 4. There are 14 residues in the CDR3. Germline assignment: CDR1 SQVTM and CDR2 ANQGSEA. The CDR3 nucleotides are TGCAGCGTTGAAGCGAAGGACAGGGGGTACGAGCAGTACTTC. It yields the protein CSVEAKDRGYEQYF.

This clone showed up just a few times. This sequence joins TRBV6-5 and TRBJ1-2; D is undetermined. This CDR3 is built from 13 residues. Germline V gene lookup returns CDR1 MNHEY and CDR2 SVGAGI. The V gene lost 4 bases and the J gene lost 4 bases, with 10 bases spanning the gap. The CDR3 sequence is CASSSSYSYGYTF. CDR3 sequence (DNA): TGTGCCAGCAGTTCATCGTATTCCTATGGCTACACCTTC.

The chain couples TRBV4-3 to TRBJ2-7, with TRBD2 matching over 8 bases. Germline-derived CDR1 and CDR2 are LGHNA and YSLEER. The trim removed 5 bases at V and 5 bases at J, leaving 8 bases unmatched. The CDR3 runs 14 residues. CDR3 bases: TGCGCCAGCAGCATGGGGCGGGGGGTAAACGAGCAGTACTTC. It is translated as CASSMGRGVNEQYF.